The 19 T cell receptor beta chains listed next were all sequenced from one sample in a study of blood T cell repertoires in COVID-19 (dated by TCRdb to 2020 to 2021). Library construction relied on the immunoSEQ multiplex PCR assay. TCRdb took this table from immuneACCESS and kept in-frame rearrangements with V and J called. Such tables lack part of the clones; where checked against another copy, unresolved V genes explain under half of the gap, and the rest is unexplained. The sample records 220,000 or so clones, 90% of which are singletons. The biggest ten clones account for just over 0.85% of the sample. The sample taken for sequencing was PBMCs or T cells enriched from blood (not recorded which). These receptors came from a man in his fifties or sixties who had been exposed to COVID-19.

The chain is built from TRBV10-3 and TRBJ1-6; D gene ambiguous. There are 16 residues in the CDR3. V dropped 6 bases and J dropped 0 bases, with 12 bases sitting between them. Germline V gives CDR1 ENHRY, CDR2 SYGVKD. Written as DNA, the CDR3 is TGTGCCATCAGAGTAGACGGGAGCTCCTATAATTCACCCCTCCACTTT. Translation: CAIRVDGSSYNSPLHF.

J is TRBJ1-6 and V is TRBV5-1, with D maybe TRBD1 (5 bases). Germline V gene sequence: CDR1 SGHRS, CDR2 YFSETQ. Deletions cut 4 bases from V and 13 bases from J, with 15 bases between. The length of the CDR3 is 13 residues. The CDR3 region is CASSPGGEAPLHF. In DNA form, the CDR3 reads TGCGCCAGCAGCCCGGGGGGTGAGGCGCCCCTCCACTTT.

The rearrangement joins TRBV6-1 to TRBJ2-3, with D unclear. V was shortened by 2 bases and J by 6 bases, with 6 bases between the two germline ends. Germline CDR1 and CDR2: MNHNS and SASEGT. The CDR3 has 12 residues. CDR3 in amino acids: CASSENQDTQYF. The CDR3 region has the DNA TGTGCCAGCAGTGAAAATCAGGATACGCAGTATTTT.

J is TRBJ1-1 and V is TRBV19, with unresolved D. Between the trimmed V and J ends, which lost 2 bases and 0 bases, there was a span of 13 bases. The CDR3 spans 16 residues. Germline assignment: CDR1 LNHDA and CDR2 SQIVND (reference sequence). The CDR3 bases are TGTGCCAGTAGTATAAGGTGGTCGGCGGTGAACACTGAAGCTTTCTTT. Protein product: CASSIRWSAVNTEAFF. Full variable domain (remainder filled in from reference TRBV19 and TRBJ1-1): DGGITQSPKYLFRKEGQNVTLSCEQNLNHDAMYWYRQDPGQGLRLIYYSQIVNDFQKGDIAEGYSVSREKKESFPLTVTSAQKNPTAFYLCASSIRWSAVNTEAFFGQGTRLTVV.

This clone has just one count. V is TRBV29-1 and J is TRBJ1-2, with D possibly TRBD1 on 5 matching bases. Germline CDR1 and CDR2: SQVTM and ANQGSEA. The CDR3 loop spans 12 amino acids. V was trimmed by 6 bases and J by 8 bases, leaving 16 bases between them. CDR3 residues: CSVATVGWGYTF. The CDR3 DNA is TGCAGCGTGGCGACAGTCGGATGGGGCTACACCTTC.

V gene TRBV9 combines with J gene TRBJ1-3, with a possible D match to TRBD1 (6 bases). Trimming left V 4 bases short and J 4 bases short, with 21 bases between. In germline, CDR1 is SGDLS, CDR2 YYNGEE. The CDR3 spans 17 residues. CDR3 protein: CASSPVGLTGSGNTIYF. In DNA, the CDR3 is TGTGCCAGCAGCCCAGTGGGTCTCACAGGGTCCGGAAACACCATATATTTT.

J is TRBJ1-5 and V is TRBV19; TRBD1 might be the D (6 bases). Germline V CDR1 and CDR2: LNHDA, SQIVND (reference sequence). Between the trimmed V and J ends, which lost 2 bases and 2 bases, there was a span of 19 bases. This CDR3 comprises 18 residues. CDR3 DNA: TGTGCCAGTAGTATACGTGATGGGACACAACTTCGCAATCAGCCCCAGCATTTT. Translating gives CASSIRDGTQLRNQPQHF.

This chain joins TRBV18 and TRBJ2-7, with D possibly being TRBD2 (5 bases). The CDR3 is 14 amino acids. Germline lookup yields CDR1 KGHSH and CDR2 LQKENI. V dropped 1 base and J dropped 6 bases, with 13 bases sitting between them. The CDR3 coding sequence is TGTGCCAGCTCACCACTAACTAGTTCCCGCGAGCAGTACGTC. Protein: CASSPLTSSREQYV.

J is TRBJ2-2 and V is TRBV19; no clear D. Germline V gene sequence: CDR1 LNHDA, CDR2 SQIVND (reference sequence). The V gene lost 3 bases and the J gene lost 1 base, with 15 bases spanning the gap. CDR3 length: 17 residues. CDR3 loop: CASSMREAAKNTGELFF. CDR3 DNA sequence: TGTGCCAGTAGTATGAGAGAGGCAGCTAAGAACACCGGGGAGCTGTTTTTT.

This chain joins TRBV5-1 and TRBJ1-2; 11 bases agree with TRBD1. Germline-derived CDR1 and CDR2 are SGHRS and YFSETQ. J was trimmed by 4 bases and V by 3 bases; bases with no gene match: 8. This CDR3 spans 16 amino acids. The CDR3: CASSSDRGQDGYGYTF. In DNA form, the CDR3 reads TGCGCCAGCAGCTCGGACAGGGGGCAGGATGGCTATGGCTACACCTTC.

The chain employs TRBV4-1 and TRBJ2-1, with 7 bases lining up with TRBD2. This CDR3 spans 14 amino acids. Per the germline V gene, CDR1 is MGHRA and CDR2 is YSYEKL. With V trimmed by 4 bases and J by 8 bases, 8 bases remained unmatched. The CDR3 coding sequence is TGCGCCAGCAGCCGAGGACTAGGGCCAGATGAGCAGTTCTTC. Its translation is CASSRGLGPDEQFF.

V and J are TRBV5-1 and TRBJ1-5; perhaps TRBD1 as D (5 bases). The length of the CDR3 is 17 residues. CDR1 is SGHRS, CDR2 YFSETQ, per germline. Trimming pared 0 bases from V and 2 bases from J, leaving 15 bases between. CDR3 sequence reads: CASSLGMGGGGNQPQHF. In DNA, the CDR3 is TGCGCCAGCAGCTTGGGCATGGGGGGAGGGGGCAATCAGCCCCAGCATTTT.

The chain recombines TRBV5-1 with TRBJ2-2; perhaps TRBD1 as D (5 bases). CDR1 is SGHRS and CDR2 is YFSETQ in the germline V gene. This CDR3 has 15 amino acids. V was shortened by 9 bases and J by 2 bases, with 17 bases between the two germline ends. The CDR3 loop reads CATARQNFNTGELFF. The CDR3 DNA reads TGCGCCACCGCGAGACAGAACTTCAACACCGGGGAGCTGTTTTTT.

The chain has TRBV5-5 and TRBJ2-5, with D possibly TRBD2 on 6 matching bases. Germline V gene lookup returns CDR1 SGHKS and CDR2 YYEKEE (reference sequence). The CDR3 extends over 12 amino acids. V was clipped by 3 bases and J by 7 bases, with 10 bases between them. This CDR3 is CASSWEVGTQYF. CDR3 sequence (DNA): TGTGCCAGCAGCTGGGAGGTTGGGACCCAGTACTTC. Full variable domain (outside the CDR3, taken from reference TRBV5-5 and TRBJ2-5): DAGVTQSPTHLIKTRGQQVTLRCSPISGHKSVSWYQQVLGQGPQFIFQYYEKEERGRGNFPDRFSARQFPNYSSELNVNALLLGDSALYLCASSWEVGTQYFGPGTRLLVL.

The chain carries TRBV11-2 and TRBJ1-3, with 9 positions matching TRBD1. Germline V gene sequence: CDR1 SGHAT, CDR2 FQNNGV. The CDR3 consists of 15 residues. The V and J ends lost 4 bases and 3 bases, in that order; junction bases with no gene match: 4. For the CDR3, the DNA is TGTGCCAGCAGCTGGGGGACAGGGATTGGAAACACCATATATTTT. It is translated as CASSWGTGIGNTIYF.

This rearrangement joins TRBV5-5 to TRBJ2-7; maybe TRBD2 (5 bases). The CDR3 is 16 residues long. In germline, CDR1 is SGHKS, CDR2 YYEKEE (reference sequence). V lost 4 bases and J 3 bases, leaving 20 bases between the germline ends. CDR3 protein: CASSPEFAELGYEQYV. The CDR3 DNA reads TGTGCCAGCAGCCCGGAGTTCGCAGAACTAGGCTACGAGCAGTACGTC.

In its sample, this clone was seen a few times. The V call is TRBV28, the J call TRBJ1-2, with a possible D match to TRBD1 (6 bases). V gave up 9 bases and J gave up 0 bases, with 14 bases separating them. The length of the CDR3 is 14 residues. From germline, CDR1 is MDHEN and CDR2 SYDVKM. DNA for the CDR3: TGTGCCAGTTTCGACCACAGGGCTAACTATGGCTACACCTTC. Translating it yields CASFDHRANYGYTF.

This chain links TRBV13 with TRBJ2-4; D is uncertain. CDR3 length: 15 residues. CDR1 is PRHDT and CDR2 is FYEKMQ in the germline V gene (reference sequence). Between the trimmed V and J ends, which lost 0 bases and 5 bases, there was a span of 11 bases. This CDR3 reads CASSLGGISQNIQYF. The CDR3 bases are TGTGCCAGCAGCTTAGGGGGCATTTCCCAAAACATTCAGTACTTC.

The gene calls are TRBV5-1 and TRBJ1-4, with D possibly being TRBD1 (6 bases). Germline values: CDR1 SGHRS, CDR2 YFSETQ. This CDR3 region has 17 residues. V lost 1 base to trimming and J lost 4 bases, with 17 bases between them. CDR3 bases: TGCGCCAGCAGCTTGTCACAGGGCAATATGGGTAATGAAAAACTGTTTTTT. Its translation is CASSLSQGNMGNEKLFF.